These 9 T cell receptor beta chains share one sample of origin, sequenced in a study of cytomegalovirus exposure and HLA in healthy donors. Primers: 60 Vbeta forward and 13 Jbeta reverse. TCRdb keeps only in-frame clones here, not all; method: immunoSEQ multiplex PCR. The sample holds some 100,000 clones; around three quarters are singletons and the top ten take about 15%. What was sequenced was PBMCs. Every receptor here comes from a woman aged 45 to 65 in good health and CMV-seropositive.

The V and J genes are TRBV7-3 and TRBJ2-7; a possible D gene is TRBD2 (6 bases). This CDR3 is 14 amino acids long. Per germline, CDR1 SGHTA and CDR2 FQGTGA. V was pared by 2 bases and J by 6 bases, with 14 bases between. The CDR3 nucleotides read TGTGCCAGCAGCTTAGATAGCGGTAACTCCGAGCAGTACTTC. Translating it yields CASSLDSGNSEQYF.

This clone occurred a few times. The chain carries TRBV7-6 and TRBJ1-4; a possible D gene is TRBD1 (5 bases). The CDR3 loop spans 17 amino acids. CDR1 is SGHVS and CDR2 is FNYEAQ in the germline V gene. Trimming shortened V by 5 bases and J by 8 bases, and 24 bases separated the two germline ends. The CDR3 bases are TGTGCCAGCAGCCCTGGGAGGGGTCGCCTCGGACGAGAAAAACTGTTTTTT. It is translated as CASSPGRGRLGREKLFF.

The J gene is TRBJ2-7, the V gene TRBV4-2, with 11 nucleotides matching TRBD2. Germline CDR1 and CDR2: LGHNA and YNFKEQ. The trim removed 0 bases at V and 9 bases at J, leaving 7 bases unmatched. CDR3 size: 15 residues. DNA of the CDR3: TGTGCCAGCAGCCAAGAGACTAGCGGGATCTTCGCGCAGTACTTC. It encodes CASSQETSGIFAQYF.

This clone was seen a handful of times. The rearrangement joins TRBV10-2 to TRBJ1-4, with unresolved D. CDR3 size: 14 residues. Germline CDR1 reads WSHSY; CDR2 reads SAAADI. With 2 bases removed from V and 8 bases from J, the gap between germline ends came to 12 bases. The CDR3, as DNA: TGCGCCAGCAGTGAGCAACAGTGGAAGGAAAAACTGTTTTTT. It encodes CASSEQQWKEKLFF.

The chain employs TRBV11-2 and TRBJ2-7, with D perhaps TRBD2 (5 bases). V was shortened by 0 bases and J by 5 bases, with 11 bases between the two germline ends. Germline V gene sequence: CDR1 SGHAT, CDR2 FQNNGV. The CDR3 runs 14 residues. CDR3 coding DNA: TGTGCCAGCAGCTTAGACCGTAGAGGGAACGAGCAGTACTTC. Amino acid sequence: CASSLDRRGNEQYF.

The chain is built from TRBV19 and TRBJ1-3; D is possibly TRBD1 (5 bases). Germline CDR1 reads LNHDA; CDR2 reads SQIVND (reference sequence). V lost 5 bases, J lost 2 bases, and 10 bases lay in between. The CDR3 has 14 residues. The CDR3 loop is CASSAGTTGNTIYF. In DNA, the CDR3 is TGTGCCAGTAGTGCAGGGACTACTGGAAACACCATATATTTT.

The J gene is TRBJ1-2, the V gene TRBV6-5; D perhaps matches TRBD1 (5 bases). This CDR3 has 14 residues. V shed 6 bases and J shed 1 base, with 12 bases lying between them. Germline V CDR1 and CDR2: MNHEY, SVGAGI. CDR3 in amino acids: CASSEDSYNYGYTF. In DNA form, the CDR3 reads TGTGCCAGCAGCGAAGACAGCTATAACTATGGCTACACCTTC.

J is TRBJ1-2 and V is TRBV28; tentative D call: TRBD1 (5 bases). The V and J ends lost 1 base and 3 bases respectively, with 24 bases between them. CDR1 and CDR2 (germline): MDHEN, SYDVKM. This CDR3 region has 19 residues. The CDR3 loop reads CASSLYFRRRASGDYGYTF. The CDR3 region has the DNA TGTGCCAGCAGTTTATATTTTAGGAGGAGGGCTTCGGGGGACTATGGCTACACCTTC.

V gene TRBV5-4 combines with J gene TRBJ2-5; D is perhaps TRBD2 (5 bases). This CDR3 is built from 15 residues. V dropped 0 bases and J dropped 3 bases, with 12 bases sitting between them. Germline CDR1 is SGHNT and CDR2 is YYREEE (reference sequence). In DNA form, the CDR3 reads TGTGCCAGCAGCTTGGACAGTCGGCGGGAAGAGACCCAGTACTTC. This encodes CASSLDSRREETQYF.